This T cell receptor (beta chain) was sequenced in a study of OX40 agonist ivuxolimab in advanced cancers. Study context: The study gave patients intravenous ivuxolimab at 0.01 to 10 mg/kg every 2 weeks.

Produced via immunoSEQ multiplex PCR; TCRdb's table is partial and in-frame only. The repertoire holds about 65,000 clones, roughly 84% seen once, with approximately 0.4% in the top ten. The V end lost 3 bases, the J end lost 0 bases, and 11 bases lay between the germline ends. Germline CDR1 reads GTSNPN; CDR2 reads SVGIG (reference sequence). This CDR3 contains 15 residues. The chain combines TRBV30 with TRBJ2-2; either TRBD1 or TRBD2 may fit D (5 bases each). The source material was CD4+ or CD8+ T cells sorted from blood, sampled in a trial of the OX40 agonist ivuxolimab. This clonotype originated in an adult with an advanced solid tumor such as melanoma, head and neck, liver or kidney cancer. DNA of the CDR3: TGTGCCTGGAGCCGGGACGGCGCGAACACCGGGGAGCTGTTTTTT. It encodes CAWSRDGANTGELFF.